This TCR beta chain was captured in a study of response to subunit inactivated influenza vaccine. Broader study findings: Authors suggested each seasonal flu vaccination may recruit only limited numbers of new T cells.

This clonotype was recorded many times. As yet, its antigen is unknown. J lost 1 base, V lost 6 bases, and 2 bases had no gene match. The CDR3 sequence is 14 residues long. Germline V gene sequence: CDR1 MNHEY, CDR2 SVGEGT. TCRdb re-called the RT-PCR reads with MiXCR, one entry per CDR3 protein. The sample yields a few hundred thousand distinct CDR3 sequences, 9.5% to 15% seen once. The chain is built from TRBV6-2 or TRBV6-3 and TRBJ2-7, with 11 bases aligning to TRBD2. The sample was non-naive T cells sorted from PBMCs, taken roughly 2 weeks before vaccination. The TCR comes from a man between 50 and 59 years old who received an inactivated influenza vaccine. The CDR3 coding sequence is TGTGCCAGCAGAAGACTAGCGGGGTCCTACGAGCAGTACTTC. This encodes CASRRLAGSYEQYF.